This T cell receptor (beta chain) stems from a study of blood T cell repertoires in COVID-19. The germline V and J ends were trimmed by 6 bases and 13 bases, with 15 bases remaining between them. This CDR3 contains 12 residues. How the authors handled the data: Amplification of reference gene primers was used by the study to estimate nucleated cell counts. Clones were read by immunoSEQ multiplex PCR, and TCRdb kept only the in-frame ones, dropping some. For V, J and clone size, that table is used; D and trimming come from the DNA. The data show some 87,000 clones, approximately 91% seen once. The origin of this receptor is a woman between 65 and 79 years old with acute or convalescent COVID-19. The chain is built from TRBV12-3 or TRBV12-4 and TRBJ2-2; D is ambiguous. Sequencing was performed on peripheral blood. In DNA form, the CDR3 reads TGTGCCAGCAGCCTCGACGCCCGCGGGCTGTTTTTT. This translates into CASSLDARGLFF.